Shown below are 26 T cell receptor beta chains from a single sample sequenced in a study of identifying expanded T cells in peripheral blood. Sequenced by immunoSEQ multiplex PCR; TCRdb stores in-frame clones only, minus some. The repertoire holds about 100,000 clones, with over 75% as singletons. The material sequenced was blood. The receptor set was obtained from a person aged 18 to 75 in good health.

A single count supports this clone. V is TRBV4-2 and J is TRBJ2-3; D could derive from TRBD1 or TRBD2 (5 bases each). Trimming left V 0 bases short and J 0 bases short, with 13 bases between. CDR3 length equals 17 residues. CDR1 is LGHNA, CDR2 YNFKEQ, per germline. The CDR3 here is CASSQDAAGASTDTQYF. Written as DNA, the CDR3 is TGTGCCAGCAGCCAAGATGCGGCCGGGGCCAGCACAGATACGCAGTATTTT.

The chain employs TRBV7-9 and TRBJ1-4; tentatively, D is TRBD1 (5 bases). CDR3 length: 15 amino acids. V was trimmed by 4 bases and J by 8 bases, leaving 17 bases between them. CDR1 and CDR2 from the germline V gene are SEHNR and FQNEAQ (reference sequence). CDR3 sequence (DNA): TGTGCCAGCAGCTGGGATGTCAGGGTCGGGGAAAAACTGTTTTTT. Translated: CASSWDVRVGEKLFF.

The chain has TRBV18 and TRBJ2-2; D is perhaps TRBD1 (6 bases). This CDR3 spans 17 amino acids. V lost 2 bases and J 0 bases, leaving 13 bases between the germline ends. CDR1 is KGHSH, CDR2 LQKENI, per germline. The CDR3 region has the DNA TGTGCCAGCTCACCAAATGCACCAGGGGCGAACACCGGGGAGCTGTTTTTT. This encodes CASSPNAPGANTGELFF.

This clone has a single count. The V and J genes are TRBV19 and TRBJ2-5; 8 positions match TRBD2. The CDR3 runs to 14 residues. V shed 7 bases and J 5 bases; nucleotides not matched to a gene: 9. Germline V gene lookup returns CDR1 LNHDA and CDR2 SQIVND (reference sequence). CDR3 coding DNA: TGTGCCAGTAACCTCGGGGGGGGGCCGGAGACCCAGTACTTC. Translation: CASNLGGGPETQYF.

The chain is built from TRBV2 and TRBJ2-3; perhaps TRBD2 as D (6 bases). The CDR3 is made up of 15 amino acids. V dropped 4 bases and J dropped 2 bases, with 13 bases sitting between them. Germline-derived CDR1 and CDR2 are SNHLY and FYNNEI. The CDR3 here is CASSVGGPYTDTQYF. CDR3 DNA sequence: TGTGCCAGCAGTGTAGGAGGGCCTTACACAGATACGCAGTATTTT.

This sequence joins TRBV4-1 and TRBJ1-2; D call uncertain. Per the germline V gene, CDR1 is MGHRA and CDR2 is YSYEKL. V lost 1 base, J lost 5 bases, and 11 bases lay in between. This CDR3 spans 14 amino acids. The CDR3 DNA sequence: TGCGCCAGCAGCCAAGGGGTTACGGATTATGGCTACACCTTC. Its protein product is CASSQGVTDYGYTF.

J is TRBJ1-2 and V is TRBV19; 10 nucleotides match TRBD1. V gave up 3 bases and J gave up 4 bases; unmatched junction bases: 8. The V gene's germline CDR1 is LNHDA and CDR2 SQIVND (reference sequence). The CDR3 runs 16 residues. This CDR3 is CASSMLGQGSPYGYTF. Written as DNA, the CDR3 is TGTGCCAGTAGTATGTTGGGACAGGGGTCTCCCTATGGCTACACCTTC.

The chain combines TRBV4-1 with TRBJ1-2; D gene unclear. V was shortened by 0 bases and J by 2 bases, with 13 bases between the two germline ends. This CDR3 spans 16 amino acids. Germline CDR1 MGHRA, CDR2 YSYEKL. The CDR3 sequence: CASSQDLRTPNYGYTF. CDR3 bases: TGCGCCAGCAGCCAAGATTTGAGGACTCCAAACTATGGCTACACCTTC.

The V and J genes are TRBV10-3 and TRBJ1-2; 7 bases fit TRBD1. Germline V gene data show CDR1 as ENHRY and CDR2 as SYGVKD. The V gene end was trimmed by 8 bases and the J gene end by 0 bases; junction bases not matched to a gene: 9. The length of the CDR3 is 15 residues. Here the CDR3 reads CAILDRDDSNYGYTF. The CDR3 bases are TGTGCCATCTTAGACAGGGATGACTCTAACTATGGCTACACCTTC.

The genes are TRBV5-6 and TRBJ2-1, with D unclear. The germline gives CDR1 SGHDT, CDR2 YYEEEE. V was shortened by 1 base and J by 4 bases, with 0 bases between the two germline ends. The CDR3 is made up of 11 amino acids. CDR3 loop: CASSLYNEQFF. DNA for the CDR3: TGTGCCAGCAGCTTGTACAATGAGCAGTTCTTC.

This rearrangement joins TRBV5-5 to TRBJ1-5; weak D call: TRBD1 (5 bases). CDR1 and CDR2 (germline): SGHKS, YYEKEE (reference sequence). This CDR3 region has 15 residues. V was shortened by 1 base and J by 5 bases, with 13 bases between the two germline ends. CDR3 region: CASSLSQGLDQPQHF. DNA for the CDR3: TGTGCCAGCAGCTTGAGCCAGGGATTAGATCAGCCCCAGCATTTT.

Written as DNA, the CDR3 is TGCGCCAGCAGCCTACAGGGGTATGGCCAAGAGACCCAGTACTTC. Translation: CASSLQGYGQETQYF. The chain is built from TRBV5-1 and TRBJ2-5, with 7 positions matching TRBD1. Germline CDR1 is SGHRS and CDR2 is YFSETQ. CDR3 length: 15 residues. Unmatched junction bases numbered 7, after V lost 4 bases and J lost 1 base.

The V and J genes are TRBV7-9 and TRBJ1-2; D gene uncertain. V lost 0 bases, J lost 6 bases, and 8 bases lay in between. This CDR3 has 13 amino acids. Germline lookup yields CDR1 SEHNR and CDR2 FQNEAQ (reference sequence). The CDR3 DNA follows: TGTGCCAGCAGCTTAGCAGGGTCTCATGGCTACACCTTC. Translating gives CASSLAGSHGYTF.

Details on this clone: One end of the junction fails to match germline, which may point to a read error. The chain links TRBV5-1 to TRBJ2-2, with TRBD1 matching 9 bases. Germline V gene data show CDR1 as SGHRS and CDR2 as YFSETQ. The CDR3 covers 16 residues. The CDR3 sequence is CASSPPGTGNSGELFF. As DNA, the CDR3 is TGCGCCAGCAGCCCGCCAGGGACAGGGAACTCCGGGGAGCTGTTTTTT.

V usage is TRBV19 and J usage is TRBJ1-5; possibly TRBD1 for D (6 bases). The CDR3 is made up of 15 amino acids. Trimming took 0 bases from V and 6 from J, leaving 12 bases between them. Germline V gives CDR1 LNHDA, CDR2 SQIVND (reference sequence). CDR3 residues: CASSIDRRGGQPQHF. CDR3 DNA: TGTGCCAGTAGTATAGATCGCAGGGGAGGTCAGCCCCAGCATTTT.

This rearrangement joins TRBV10-3 to TRBJ1-1; D is ambiguous. The germline CDR1 and CDR2 sequences are ENHRY and SYGVKD. V lost 2 bases to trimming and J lost 5 bases, with 9 bases between them. The CDR3 is 13 amino acids. The CDR3 sequence: CAISEQEGTEAFF. The CDR3 nucleotides are TGTGCCATCAGTGAGCAGGAGGGTACTGAAGCTTTCTTT.

This rearrangement joins TRBV30 to TRBJ1-2, with unresolved D. Trimming removed 3 bases from V and 1 base from J, with 3 bases in between. There are 11 residues in the CDR3. Germline CDR1 and CDR2: GTSNPN and SVGIG (reference sequence). The CDR3 nucleotides are TGTGCCTGGAGCTATAACTATGGCTACACCTTC. It yields the protein CAWSYNYGYTF.

This chain connects TRBV5-5 to TRBJ1-1; D unclear. Per the germline V gene, CDR1 is SGHKS and CDR2 is YYEKEE (reference sequence). With 0 bases removed from V and 0 bases from J, the gap between germline ends came to 9 bases. The CDR3 is 15 amino acids. DNA of the CDR3: TGTGCCAGCAGCTTGGCGAGGCAAGTGAACACTGAAGCTTTCTTT. Encoded protein: CASSLARQVNTEAFF.

The rearrangement uses TRBV27 and TRBJ2-3; TRBD2 agrees at 12 bases. From germline, CDR1 is MNHEY and CDR2 SMNVEV (reference sequence). The CDR3 is 15 amino acids. The J segment lost 3 bases and the V segment lost 6 bases, leaving 4 bases of the junction unmatched. The CDR3 region has the DNA TGTGCCAGCAGCCCCACTAGCGGGAGGACAGATACGCAGTATTTT. Its translation: CASSPTSGRTDTQYF.

The chain carries TRBV7-9 and TRBJ2-1; 8 bases align to TRBD1. The germline gives CDR1 SEHNR, CDR2 FQNEAQ (reference sequence). Trimming took 6 bases from V and 8 from J; bases not matched to a gene: 15. The CDR3 runs 16 residues. Here the CDR3 DNA reads TGTGCCAGCAGACCCCCTTTCCGGACAGGGACCCATGAGCAGTTCTTC. It specifies CASRPPFRTGTHEQFF.

The J gene is TRBJ2-5, the V gene TRBV11-3; D remains ambiguous. V was trimmed by 7 bases and J by 7 bases, leaving 13 bases between them. Germline V gene lookup returns CDR1 SGHNT and CDR2 YENEEA. The CDR3 is made up of 12 amino acids. In nucleotides, the CDR3 is TGTGCCAGCACCTCGGGCCTCCCGACCCAGTACTTC. It yields the protein CASTSGLPTQYF.

This chain links TRBV4-1 with TRBJ2-2; D unresolved. The CDR3 contains 15 residues. V lost 3 bases and J 1 base, leaving 9 bases between the germline ends. Germline V gene lookup returns CDR1 MGHRA and CDR2 YSYEKL. The CDR3 DNA reads as TGCGCCAGCAGCCACCATCGCGGGAACACCGGGGAGCTGTTTTTT. This codes for CASSHHRGNTGELFF.

The chain uses TRBV7-3 and TRBJ2-1; TRBD2 might be the D (5 bases). The CDR3 extends over 15 amino acids. V was shortened by 2 bases and J by 0 bases, with 8 bases between the two germline ends. Germline V gene lookup returns CDR1 SGHTA and CDR2 FQGTGA. This CDR3 is CASSLRGSSYNEQFF. The CDR3, as DNA: TGTGCCAGCAGCTTACGGGGAAGCTCCTACAATGAGCAGTTCTTC.

The chain recombines TRBV11-2 with TRBJ1-1; no clear D. CDR1 and CDR2 from the germline V gene are SGHAT and FQNNGV. The V end was cut by 1 base, the J end by 5 bases, with 8 bases between. This CDR3 has 13 residues. The CDR3 sequence: CASSLGSGTEAFF. The DNA of the CDR3 is TGTGCCAGCAGCTTAGGTTCGGGGACTGAAGCTTTCTTT.

CDR3 in DNA: TGTGCCAGCAGTTCCCCGGGGGCGAACACTGAAGCTTTCTTT. Protein sequence: CASSSPGANTEAFF. The chain couples TRBV27 to TRBJ1-1; weak D call: TRBD1 (6 bases). The ends were cut back, 4 bases at V and 1 base at J, with 10 bases in the middle. Germline loops: CDR1 MNHEY, CDR2 SMNVEV (reference sequence). The CDR3 sequence is 14 residues long.

This clone has a handful of counts. The V and J genes are TRBV6-1 and TRBJ1-2; D uncertain. This CDR3 is built from 15 residues. V lost 0 bases to trimming and J lost 3 bases, with 11 bases between them. Germline-derived CDR1 and CDR2 are MNHNS and SASEGT. CDR3 loop: CASSEAYGSYYGYTF. For the CDR3, the DNA is TGTGCCAGCAGTGAAGCCTACGGGAGTTACTATGGCTACACCTTC.